Presented here are 32 T cell receptor beta chains from one specimen sequenced in a study of T cell repertoires in cytomegalovirus infection. TCRdb re-called the reads through MiXCR, storing one row per CDR3 protein. The table records under 200,000 distinct CDR3 sequences, roughly a sixth of them present only once. The sample taken for sequencing was CD8+ T cells from PBMCs. The receptor source for this set is a human donor in good health (CMV status not recorded). Some clones in this sample may be carry-over from other donors' samples.

The chain joins TRBV25-1 to TRBJ2-7; TRBD2 aligns across 9 bases. The CDR3 sequence is 15 residues long. Unmatched junction bases numbered 10, after V lost 6 bases and J lost 4 bases. Germline CDR1 is MGHDK and CDR2 is SYGVNS. CDR3 sequence (DNA): TGTGCCAGCAGCCGGGCTAGCGGGGAAAGTTACGAGCAGTACTTC. Its translation is CASSRASGESYEQYF.

In this sample, this clonotype turned up a few times. The gene calls are TRBV4-1 and TRBJ1-5; D remains ambiguous. The V gene's germline CDR1 is MGHRA and CDR2 YSYEKL. The CDR3 consists of 15 residues. V lost 0 bases, J lost 0 bases, and 6 bases lay in between. The CDR3 bases are TGCGCCAGCAGCCAAGAAGAGAATAGCAATCAGCCCCAGCATTTT. Translation: CASSQEENSNQPQHF.

The rearrangement links TRBV6-2 or TRBV6-3 to TRBJ2-1, with TRBD2 matching over 13 bases. V was clipped by 6 bases and J by 7 bases; unmatched bases: 3. Per the germline V gene, CDR1 is MNHEY and CDR2 is SVGEGT. The CDR3 is made up of 14 amino acids. The CDR3 region has the DNA TGTGCCAGCAGAGGGGGACTAGCGGGGAATGAGCAGTTCTTC. Its protein product is CASRGGLAGNEQFF.

The rearrangement links TRBV6-4 to TRBJ2-3, with D possibly matching TRBD2 (5 bases). Trimming removed 0 bases from V and 3 bases from J, with 10 bases in between. Germline V gene sequence: CDR1 MRHNA, CDR2 SNTAGT. This CDR3 has 15 amino acids. The CDR3 reads CASSDSEGGTDTQYF. For the CDR3, the DNA is TGTGCCAGCAGTGACTCAGAGGGTGGGACAGATACGCAGTATTTT.

This clonotype was counted only a few times. The gene calls are TRBV7-8 and TRBJ2-7; 11 nucleotides match TRBD2. Germline trimming cut 0 bases from V and 3 bases from J; bases unmatched to any gene: 4. Germline CDR1 SGHVS, CDR2 FQNEAQ. CDR3 size: 16 residues. The CDR3 nucleotides read TGTGCCAGCAGCTTAGCTCTAGCGGGAGGAGGCTACGAGCAGTACTTC. Translating it yields CASSLALAGGGYEQYF.

This clonotype was seen a few times. The chain uses TRBV9 and TRBJ2-3; a weak D match, TRBD2 (6 bases). V lost 2 bases, J lost 5 bases, and 15 bases lay in between. The CDR3 covers 15 residues. Germline CDR1 SGDLS, CDR2 YYNGEE. This CDR3 is CASSVVGSGKDTQYF. The DNA of the CDR3 is TGTGCCAGCAGCGTGGTCGGGAGTGGGAAAGATACGCAGTATTTT.

This clonotype has a handful of counts. The rearrangement uses TRBV6-5 and TRBJ2-1, with 10 bases that match TRBD2. Unmatched junction bases numbered 20, after V lost 2 bases and J lost 7 bases. The CDR3 consists of 20 residues. CDR1 is MNHEY, CDR2 SVGAGI, per germline. The CDR3 DNA sequence: TGTGCCAGCAGTTACGTAATAGCGGGAGGTTTTGGGCCTGGCAGGAATGAGCAGTTCTTC. Its protein is CASSYVIAGGFGPGRNEQFF.

The table lists this clonotype with a few counts. J is TRBJ2-5 and V is TRBV28, with TRBD1 identical over 7 bases. The V gene's germline CDR1 is MDHEN and CDR2 SYDVKM. CDR3 length: 15 residues. The ends lost 2 bases at V and 5 bases at J; junction bases unmatched: 8. The CDR3 DNA reads as TGTGCCAGCAGTTTAAACAGGGGCATCTTGGAGACCCAGTACTTC. It translates to CASSLNRGILETQYF.

This clonotype was counted only a few times. The rearrangement links TRBV4-1 to TRBJ2-1; a possible D gene is TRBD1 (6 bases). Germline V CDR1 and CDR2: MGHRA, YSYEKL. V was shortened by 0 bases and J by 8 bases, with 8 bases between the two germline ends. This CDR3 has 13 amino acids. The CDR3 nucleotides are TGCGCCAGCAGCCAAGAAGGGGGTGATGAGCAGTTCTTC. Amino acid sequence: CASSQEGGDEQFF.

V is TRBV7-8 and J is TRBJ1-5; D unresolved. The CDR3 totals 13 residues. V lost 4 bases and J 7 bases, leaving 11 bases between the germline ends. Germline values: CDR1 SGHVS, CDR2 FQNEAQ. The CDR3 DNA is TGTGCCAGCAGCTCCCTTCCTAGCCAGCCCCAGCATTTT. It is translated as CASSSLPSQPQHF.

The sample holds one count of this clonotype. V and J are TRBV20-1 and TRBJ1-1; 7 bases are a match to TRBD1. Germline-derived CDR1 and CDR2 are DFQATT and SNEGSKA (reference sequence). The CDR3 totals 18 residues. J was trimmed by 2 bases and V by 0 bases; bases with no gene match: 15. The CDR3 sequence: CSARDPPTGERGNTEAFF. The CDR3 DNA sequence: TGCAGTGCTAGAGATCCCCCAACAGGGGAAAGAGGTAACACTGAAGCTTTCTTT.

The chain joins TRBV6-1 to TRBJ2-1, with 10 bases identical to TRBD2. CDR3 size: 18 residues. The germline CDR1 and CDR2 sequences are MNHNS and SASEGT. The J segment lost 1 base and the V segment lost 3 bases, leaving 9 bases of the junction unmatched. The CDR3 reads CASSEVSVAGGSYNEQFF. The CDR3 DNA is TGTGCCAGCAGTGAGGTCTCCGTAGCGGGGGGATCCTACAATGAGCAGTTCTTC.

This clonotype has just a few counts. The chain carries TRBV11-2 and TRBJ2-7; perhaps TRBD2 as D (5 bases). V lost 0 bases and J lost 2, with 11 bases in between. This CDR3 has 15 amino acids. In germline, CDR1 is SGHAT, CDR2 FQNNGV. The chain's CDR3 is CASSLEGAAAYEQYF. The CDR3 nucleotides are TGTGCCAGCAGCTTAGAAGGAGCGGCAGCCTACGAGCAGTACTTC.

This clonotype has just a few counts. J is TRBJ2-1 and V is TRBV7-8, with unresolved D. This CDR3 comprises 15 residues. The V end lost 1 base, the J end lost 6 bases, and 13 bases lay between the germline ends. The germline V gene encodes CDR1 SGHVS and CDR2 FQNEAQ. The CDR3 region is CASSLGRVGRNEQFF. The DNA of the CDR3 is TGTGCCAGCAGCTTAGGAAGGGTTGGGCGCAATGAGCAGTTCTTC.

This clonotype appeared a few times. This chain joins TRBV14 and TRBJ2-1; D gene unclear. CDR1 and CDR2 (germline): SGHDN, FVKESK. CDR3 size: 11 residues. V lost 1 base and J 14 bases, leaving 9 bases between the germline ends. CDR3 bases: TGTGCCAGCAGCCAAGCAAGTGGGGAGTTCTTC. Its translation: CASSQASGEFF.

This chain connects TRBV7-3 to TRBJ2-1; 9 bases are a match to TRBD2. The CDR3 loop spans 16 amino acids. The ends lost 2 bases at V and 7 bases at J; junction bases unmatched: 9. Germline CDR1 SGHTA, CDR2 FQGTGA. The DNA of the CDR3 is TGTGCCAGCAGCTTAGGAGGCGGGAGGGCAATGAATGAGCAGTTCTTC. Protein: CASSLGGGRAMNEQFF.

The V gene is TRBV7-8, the J gene TRBJ2-2; a possible D gene is TRBD2 (5 bases). V was pared by 7 bases and J by 4 bases, with 13 bases between. CDR1 SGHVS and CDR2 FQNEAQ come from the germline V gene. This CDR3 region has 14 residues. DNA for the CDR3: TGTGCCAGCACGGCGGGCCGGGGCACCGGGGAGCTGTTTTTT. Its translation is CASTAGRGTGELFF.

V gene TRBV28 combines with J gene TRBJ2-5; maybe TRBD1 (6 bases). CDR1 is MDHEN and CDR2 is SYDVKM in the germline V gene. The CDR3 contains 12 residues. V was shortened by 10 bases and J by 1 base, with 10 bases between the two germline ends. The CDR3 here is CATSDSQETQYF. The CDR3 nucleotides are TGTGCCACTTCGGACAGCCAAGAGACCCAGTACTTC.

This clonotype was observed at least ten times. The chain combines TRBV28 with TRBJ1-1, with a possible D match to TRBD1 (5 bases). The germline gives CDR1 MDHEN, CDR2 SYDVKM. Trimming cost V 3 bases and J 6 bases, with 11 bases left between them. This CDR3 spans 13 amino acids. The CDR3 loop reads CASSLGDFAEAFF. In nucleotides, the CDR3 is TGTGCCAGCAGTTTGGGGGACTTTGCTGAAGCTTTCTTT.

The chain uses TRBV2 and TRBJ1-2; D ambiguous. V lost 3 bases, J lost 5 bases, and 7 bases lay in between. CDR3 length equals 12 residues. The germline V gene encodes CDR1 SNHLY and CDR2 FYNNEI. CDR3 DNA: TGTGCCAGCAGTGATGCGGGATATGGCTACACCTTC. Amino acids: CASSDAGYGYTF.

The table lists this clonotype with a few counts. This chain joins TRBV11-3 and TRBJ2-1; 9 bases agree with TRBD1. V shed 5 bases and J 5 bases; nucleotides not matched to a gene: 13. This CDR3 has 17 amino acids. Germline CDR1 reads SGHNT; CDR2 reads YENEEA. In DNA form, the CDR3 reads TGTGCCAGCAGCCCGACCCATAGGGACAGGGCTAACAATGAGCAGTTCTTC. It translates to CASSPTHRDRANNEQFF.

The table lists this clonotype with a few counts. This chain links TRBV7-2 with TRBJ2-1, with D unresolved. Deletions cut 6 bases from V and 3 bases from J, with 21 bases between. CDR1 and CDR2 from the germline V gene are SGHTA and FQGNSA. The CDR3 is 17 amino acids. The CDR3 coding sequence is TGTGCCAGCAGACCCCTGCCCCATCCGGACGGCTACAATGAGCAGTTCTTC. Encoded protein: CASRPLPHPDGYNEQFF.

The V call is TRBV4-1, the J call TRBJ1-1; D gene uncertain. The germline V gene encodes CDR1 MGHRA and CDR2 YSYEKL. CDR3 length: 14 amino acids. Trimming removed 2 bases from V and 0 bases from J, with 7 bases in between. CDR3 amino acids: CASSQTVMNTEAFF. The CDR3 DNA is TGCGCCAGCAGCCAAACTGTCATGAACACTGAAGCTTTCTTT.

This clonotype was seen a few times. The chain uses TRBV6-6 and TRBJ2-4, with TRBD1 identical over 8 bases. The CDR3 spans 13 residues. Looked up from germline, CDR1 is MNHNY and CDR2 is SVGAGI (reference sequence). V was clipped by 8 bases and J by 8 bases; unmatched bases: 8. The CDR3 reads CASLQGARDIQYF. Here the CDR3 DNA reads TGTGCCAGCCTCCAGGGGGCCAGGGACATTCAGTACTTC.

This chain joins TRBV7-2 and TRBJ2-1; D may be TRBD1 (6 bases). This CDR3 comprises 15 residues. CDR1 is SGHTA and CDR2 is FQGNSA in the germline V gene. The V gene lost 3 bases and the J gene lost 7 bases, with 16 bases spanning the gap. The chain's CDR3 is CASSFNLGQPNEQFF. The DNA of the CDR3 is TGTGCCAGCAGCTTCAATCTTGGACAGCCTAATGAGCAGTTCTTC.

The table lists this clonotype with a few counts. The chain employs TRBV5-5 and TRBJ1-5; 9 positions match TRBD1. Germline V gene sequence: CDR1 SGHKS, CDR2 YYEKEE (reference sequence). V shed 2 bases and J 5 bases; nucleotides not matched to a gene: 5. The CDR3 consists of 15 residues. The CDR3 here is CASSFADRGHQPQHF. CDR3 bases: TGTGCCAGCAGCTTCGCGGACAGGGGACATCAGCCCCAGCATTTT. The variable domain in full, with the rest retrieved from reference TRBV5-5 and TRBJ1-5, is DAGVTQSPTHLIKTRGQQVTLRCSPISGHKSVSWYQQVLGQGPQFIFQYYEKEERGRGNFPDRFSARQFPNYSSELNVNALLLGDSALYLCASSFADRGHQPQHFGDGTRLSIL.

In its sample, this clonotype was seen a few times. This chain links TRBV7-9 with TRBJ2-5; D might be TRBD2 (6 bases). In germline, CDR1 is SEHNR, CDR2 FQNEAQ (reference sequence). The CDR3 extends over 16 amino acids. The V end was cut by 4 bases, the J end by 2 bases, with 17 bases between. CDR3 sequence (DNA): TGTGCCAGCAGCTCGGATTTAGCGGATCCACAAGAGACCCAGTACTTC. Amino acids: CASSSDLADPQETQYF.

This clonotype was counted only a few times. The chain uses TRBV7-8 and TRBJ2-3; 7 nucleotides agree with TRBD2. Trimming took 3 bases from V and 1 from J; bases not matched to a gene: 13. The CDR3 is 18 residues long. The germline V gene has CDR1 SGHVS and CDR2 FQNEAQ. The CDR3 coding sequence is TGTGCCAGCAGCTTGGTATCGTTAGTCCGGGGGGGCACAGATACGCAGTATTTT. It translates to CASSLVSLVRGGTDTQYF.

This clonotype came up many times. The chain has TRBV7-2 and TRBJ1-1; the D is unclear. This CDR3 region has 13 residues. V lost 2 bases and J 1 base, leaving 5 bases between the germline ends. In germline, CDR1 is SGHTA, CDR2 FQGNSA. CDR3 sequence reads: CASSLNWNTEAFF. The CDR3 nucleotides read TGTGCCAGCAGCTTAAACTGGAACACTGAAGCTTTCTTT.

This clonotype has just a few counts. This chain connects TRBV7-6 to TRBJ2-1; possibly TRBD1 or TRBD2 for D (5 bases each). V gave up 3 bases and J gave up 5 bases, with 11 bases separating them. Germline V gene lookup returns CDR1 SGHVS and CDR2 FNYEAQ. CDR3 length: 14 residues. In DNA, the CDR3 is TGTGCCAGCAGCTTGGGGACCCGTGACAATGAGCAGTTCTTC. The encoded protein is CASSLGTRDNEQFF.

This sequence joins TRBV4-2 and TRBJ2-7; 9 bases agree with TRBD2. This CDR3 is built from 14 residues. V shed 4 bases and J 2 bases; nucleotides not matched to a gene: 3. Per germline, CDR1 LGHNA and CDR2 YNFKEQ. DNA of the CDR3: TGTGCCAGCAGCCCGGGACTAGCACCCTACGAGCAGTACTTC. Translated: CASSPGLAPYEQYF.

The chain couples TRBV6-1 to TRBJ1-5; the match to TRBD1 covers 9 bases. CDR1 is MNHNS, CDR2 SASEGT, per germline. The CDR3 covers 20 residues. The V segment lost 6 bases and the J segment 0 bases; nucleotides outside the gene matches: 18. The CDR3 loop is CASSSPWDRERRYSNQPQHF. CDR3 nucleotides: TGTGCCAGCAGCTCCCCTTGGGACAGGGAACGAAGATATAGCAATCAGCCCCAGCATTTT.